The 19 T cell receptor beta chains below all came from one sample that was sequenced in a study of T cell responses to AZD1222 COVID-19 vaccine. Repertoires were generated with immunoSEQ multiplex PCR, while TCRdb's copy carries only in-frame clones and drops some. The data hold under 150,000 clones, with about nine tenths observed a single time. Source: peripheral blood, taken on day 0 of AZD1222 vaccination. The receptors shown here come from an adult in good health.

This CDR3 reads CASTGTSQYEQYF. CDR3 nucleotide sequence: TGTGCCAGCACCGGGACTAGTCAATACGAGCAGTACTTC. This chain links TRBV10-3 with TRBJ2-7; 8 bases match TRBD2. Trimming removed 10 bases from V and 4 bases from J; junction bases left unmatched: 9. Germline V gene lookup returns CDR1 ENHRY and CDR2 SYGVKD. This CDR3 has 13 residues.

This chain joins TRBV2 and TRBJ2-2; the D is unclear. The CDR3 length is 15 residues. Germline CDR1 SNHLY, CDR2 FYNNEI. The germline V and J ends were trimmed by 6 bases and 2 bases, with 13 bases remaining between them. CDR3 in amino acids: CASRRTDPNTGELFF. The CDR3 nucleotides are TGTGCCAGCAGACGGACCGATCCCAACACCGGGGAGCTGTTTTTT.

This chain joins TRBV19 and TRBJ2-7; 10 bases line up with TRBD1. The germline gives CDR1 LNHDA, CDR2 SQIVND (reference sequence). V was pared by 5 bases and J by 3 bases, with 7 bases of the junction left unmatched. CDR3 length equals 15 residues. The CDR3 nucleotides read TGTGCCAGTAGTCCCTCGACAGGGGGCGGCTACGAGCAGTACTTC. It translates to CASSPSTGGGYEQYF.

The rearrangement uses TRBV18 and TRBJ2-6, with D uncertain. Between the trimmed V and J ends, which lost 2 bases and 2 bases, there was a span of 1 base. Per the germline V gene, CDR1 is KGHSH and CDR2 is LQKENI. The CDR3 extends over 13 amino acids. The CDR3, as DNA: TGTGCCAGCTCACCAACTGGGGCCAACGTCCTGACTTTC. Translation: CASSPTGANVLTF.

This clone was detected once. The V call is TRBV6-5, the J call TRBJ2-7; D tentatively fits TRBD1 or TRBD2 (5 bases each). The V end was cut by 6 bases, the J end by 3 bases, with 12 bases between. The CDR3 sequence is 13 residues long. The germline CDR1 and CDR2 sequences are MNHEY and SVGAGI. The CDR3: CASRVQEDYEQYF. The CDR3 DNA reads TGTGCCAGCAGAGTACAGGAGGACTACGAGCAGTACTTC.

The chain uses TRBV7-2 and TRBJ2-5; D remains unclear. V was trimmed by 2 bases and J by 4 bases, leaving 8 bases between them. This CDR3 is 13 amino acids long. Germline CDR1 and CDR2: SGHTA and FQGNSA. The DNA for the CDR3 is TGTGCCAGCAGCTTATCCCAGGCAGAGACCCAGTACTTC. Translating gives CASSLSQAETQYF.

The chain uses TRBV3-1 (or the pseudogene TRBV3-2) and TRBJ2-4; 8 bases are shared with TRBD1. Germline-derived CDR1 and CDR2 are LGHDT and YNNKEL (reference sequence). V lost 4 bases, J lost 7 bases, and 12 bases stayed unmatched. The length of the CDR3 is 16 residues. This CDR3 reads CASSPMPGQAGNIQYF. CDR3 DNA: TGTGCCAGCAGCCCAATGCCGGGACAGGCAGGGAACATTCAGTACTTC.

This clone was found once. This chain uses TRBV20-1 with TRBJ1-2; no reliable D call. Trimming left V 3 bases short and J 8 bases short, with 13 bases between. The V gene's germline CDR1 is DFQATT and CDR2 SNEGSKA (reference sequence). The CDR3 is 12 residues long. The CDR3 region has the DNA TGCAGTGCTAGTACCCATACGCGGGGCTACACCTTC. The encoded protein is CSASTHTRGYTF.

The V call is TRBV6-6, the J call TRBJ2-2; 10 positions match TRBD2. The V gene's germline CDR1 is MNHNY and CDR2 SVGAGI (reference sequence). This CDR3 contains 15 residues. Unmatched junction bases numbered 7, after V lost 6 bases and J lost 6 bases. CDR3 sequence reads: CASRPSGGSAGELFF. CDR3 sequence (DNA): TGTGCCAGCAGACCTAGCGGGGGTTCGGCCGGGGAGCTGTTTTTT.

This clone was seen only a few times. The chain employs TRBV15 and TRBJ2-5; TRBD1 aligns across 8 bases. CDR1 is LNHNV, CDR2 YYDKDF, per germline (reference sequence). The CDR3 has 16 amino acids. The J segment lost 5 bases and the V segment lost 0 bases, leaving 8 bases of the junction unmatched. CDR3 in DNA: TGTGCCACCAGCAGAGATAGAGCAGGGGGCGCGGAGACCCAGTACTTC. This encodes CATSRDRAGGAETQYF.

The chain links TRBV19 to TRBJ1-5, with a possible D match to TRBD1 (6 bases). Germline CDR1 reads LNHDA; CDR2 reads SQIVND (reference sequence). CDR3 length: 12 residues. V was pared by 4 bases and J by 9 bases, with 10 bases between. The CDR3 coding sequence is TGTGCCAGTAGTAAAGTACAGGGGCCCCAGCATTTT. Protein sequence: CASSKVQGPQHF.

V usage is TRBV19 and J usage is TRBJ2-7; D not resolved. CDR1 is LNHDA and CDR2 is SQIVND in the germline V gene (reference sequence). The V and J ends lost 3 bases and 0 bases respectively, with 9 bases between them. This CDR3 region has 14 residues. CDR3 region: CASSIGPSSYEQYF. The CDR3 DNA sequence: TGTGCCAGTAGTATCGGGCCAAGCTCCTACGAGCAGTACTTC.

The rearrangement links TRBV6-4 to TRBJ2-1; the match to TRBD2 covers 7 bases. The CDR3 has 18 residues. V gave up 6 bases and J gave up 0 bases; unmatched junction bases: 14. CDR1 and CDR2 (germline): MRHNA, SNTAGT. CDR3 in DNA: TGTGCCAGCAGCCCGACCCGTACAGCGGGGAGCTCCTACAATGAGCAGTTCTTC. It translates to CASSPTRTAGSSYNEQFF.

The V and J genes are TRBV2 and TRBJ1-1; 8 bases are a match to TRBD1. V lost 5 bases to trimming and J lost 6 bases; unmatched junction nucleotides: 11. The CDR3 extends over 15 amino acids. Germline V gene lookup returns CDR1 SNHLY and CDR2 FYNNEI. The DNA for the CDR3 is TGTGCCAGCAGTCCTCGATTCCAGGGGGCTTCTGAAGCTTTCTTT. Residues: CASSPRFQGASEAFF.

This clone was seen only once. The V call is TRBV28, the J call TRBJ1-3; D unresolved. V lost 5 bases, J lost 0 bases, and 8 bases lay in between. CDR1 is MDHEN and CDR2 is SYDVKM in the germline V gene. The CDR3 extends over 14 amino acids. The CDR3 loop reads CASSPTVSGNTIYF. CDR3 bases: TGTGCCAGCAGTCCCACAGTCTCTGGAAACACCATATATTTT.

This sequence joins TRBV27 and TRBJ2-3; D possibly corresponds to TRBD2 (5 bases). The CDR3 spans 15 residues. Trimming removed 6 bases from V and 2 bases from J, with 15 bases in between. Germline V CDR1 and CDR2: MNHEY, SMNVEV (reference sequence). CDR3 amino acids: CASSPAGESTDTQYF. The CDR3 nucleotides read TGTGCCAGCAGCCCCGCCGGGGAATCCACAGATACGCAGTATTTT.

The chain combines TRBV7-2 with TRBJ1-2; no clear D gene. Germline lookup yields CDR1 SGHTA and CDR2 FQGNSA. The length of the CDR3 is 13 residues. Trimming shortened V by 2 bases and J by 4 bases, and 8 bases separated the two germline ends. CDR3 loop: CASSLKGIYGYTF. In DNA, the CDR3 is TGTGCCAGCAGCTTAAAGGGTATCTATGGCTACACCTTC.

The chain links TRBV5-4 to TRBJ1-2; D might be TRBD1 (6 bases). CDR1 is SGHNT and CDR2 is YYREEE in the germline V gene (reference sequence). The CDR3 has 14 amino acids. The V end lost 0 bases, the J end lost 7 bases, and 13 bases lay between the germline ends. The CDR3 DNA reads TGTGCCAGCAGCTTGGTTTCTGGGGGCGCTGGCTACACCTTC. It yields the protein CASSLVSGGAGYTF.

J is TRBJ2-4 and V is TRBV4-2, with D maybe TRBD1 (6 bases). CDR3 length: 13 amino acids. V lost 8 bases and J lost 5, with 13 bases in between. Germline V lookup: CDR1 LGHNA, CDR2 YNFKEQ. This CDR3 is CASLSTGENIQYF. As DNA, the CDR3 is TGTGCCAGCCTTTCGACAGGCGAAAACATTCAGTACTTC.